The following is a T cell receptor beta chain sequence with its context. Some clones are missing from TCRdb's copy, which holds only in-frame ones; the method was immunoSEQ multiplex PCR. This sample carries tens of thousands of clones, around 95% of them seen once, and the ten largest clones take 2.4%. The data stem from a study of control samples from healthy donors and cancer patients. This clonotype originated in a man younger than 45 in good health. The sequenced material came from blood.

The CDR3, as DNA: TGTGCCAGCAGCCCACACCCGGATGGAAACACCATATATTTT. Protein sequence: CASSPHPDGNTIYF. The V and J genes are TRBV9 and TRBJ1-3; D is ambiguous. Trimming shortened V by 4 bases and J by 3 bases, and 11 bases separated the two germline ends. Germline V gene sequence: CDR1 SGDLS, CDR2 YYNGEE. The CDR3 has 14 amino acids.